This T cell receptor beta chain was retrieved from a study of regulatory T cells in long-lasting Graves disease. The V gene end was trimmed by 1 base and the J gene end by 10 bases; junction bases not matched to a gene: 6. Germline values: CDR1 LNHDA, CDR2 SQIVND (reference sequence). The length of the CDR3 is 15 residues. This clonotype was observed at least ten times. This sample's time point: newly diagnosed GD, antithyroid drugs for less than 3 months. The TCR library used RNA extracted from PBMCs. Arm-PCR with iRepertoire HTBI primers amplified the CDR3 regions for these TCR beta libraries. Via MiXCR, TCRdb re-called the multiplex PCR reads, giving one row per CDR3 protein. The sample includes about 500,000 distinct CDR3 sequences, more than 10% of them seen just once. The sample was also reused in another study, on T cells in Graves' hyperthyroidism and ophthalmopathy. That paper notes: In making diagnoses, clinical symptoms, serum thyroxine and TRAb, thyroid ultrasound and orbital computed tomography were all used.

This receptor was taken from a woman in her twenties or thirties with Graves disease. The source material was peripheral blood mononuclear cells (PBMCs), sampled at new diagnosis, from a patient treated with antithyroid drugs. V usage is TRBV19 and J usage is TRBJ2-1; 11 positions match TRBD2. The CDR3 sequence: CASSIVSGRAGEQFF. The CDR3 coding sequence is TGTGCCAGTAGTATAGTTAGCGGGAGGGCTGGGGAGCAGTTCTTC. The whole variable domain, filled in from reference TRBV19 and TRBJ2-1, reads DGGITQSPKYLFRKEGQNVTLSCEQNLNHDAMYWYRQDPGQGLRLIYYSQIVNDFQKGDIAEGYSVSREKKESFPLTVTSAQKNPTAFYLCASSIVSGRAGEQFFGPGTRLTVL.